The 18 T cell receptor beta chains reported below all come from one sample, sequenced in a study of T cell responses to AZD1222 COVID-19 vaccine. Sequencing used immunoSEQ multiplex PCR; TCRdb keeps in-frame clones, though not all of them. The repertoire consists of just under 150,000 clones, with roughly 86% occurring once and the leading ten covering 5.4%. Here the sequenced sample was peripheral blood, taken 28 days after the second dose of the MenACWY control vaccine. Receptor source: an adult who received the MenACWY meningococcal vaccine as a control.

The rearrangement joins TRBV2 to TRBJ1-2, with D possibly being TRBD1 (5 bases). Germline V gene sequence: CDR1 SNHLY, CDR2 FYNNEI. Trimming stripped 4 bases from V and 8 bases from J, with 17 bases between. This CDR3 is built from 14 residues. DNA for the CDR3: TGTGCCAGCAGTGTGTTCACGGACACGGAGGGCTACACCTTC. Its translation: CASSVFTDTEGYTF.

This rearrangement joins TRBV7-3 to TRBJ2-1; 7 positions agree with TRBD2. The CDR3 runs 14 residues. The V segment lost 8 bases and the J segment 1 base; nucleotides outside the gene matches: 5. Germline lookup yields CDR1 SGHTA and CDR2 FQGTGA. The CDR3 region is CASQRDPSYNEQFF. The CDR3 coding sequence is TGTGCCAGCCAGCGGGACCCATCCTACAATGAGCAGTTCTTC. The full variable domain, completed using reference TRBV7-3 and TRBJ2-1, is GAGVSQTPSNKVTEKGKYVELRCDPISGHTALYWYRQSLGQGPEFLIYFQGTGAADDSGLPNDRFFAVRPEGSVSTLKIQRTERGDSAVYLCASQRDPSYNEQFFGPGTRLTVL.

This clone was detected many times. V usage is TRBV4-3 and J usage is TRBJ1-6; no reliable D call. This CDR3 contains 17 residues. V lost 1 base and J lost 4, with 14 bases in between. The germline V gene encodes CDR1 LGHNA and CDR2 YSLEER. The CDR3 is CASSQAYYIDYNSPLHF. The CDR3 nucleotides are TGCGCCAGCAGCCAAGCTTACTATATCGATTATAATTCACCCCTCCACTTT.

This chain links TRBV24-1 with TRBJ2-1; D is ambiguous. This CDR3 region has 14 residues. The V and J ends lost 4 bases and 8 bases respectively, with 14 bases between them. Germline V gene lookup returns CDR1 KGHDR and CDR2 SFDVKD. CDR3 in DNA: TGTGCCACCAGTGACCCGAATCTAGTGGATGAGCAGTTCTTC. Amino acids: CATSDPNLVDEQFF.

The chain has TRBV9 and TRBJ1-1; D is perhaps TRBD1 (6 bases). V lost 2 bases and J 4 bases, leaving 9 bases between the germline ends. Per germline, CDR1 SGDLS and CDR2 YYNGEE. This CDR3 has 13 amino acids. The CDR3 region has the DNA TGTGCCAGCAGCGTGTCCAGGGGCACTGAAGCTTTCTTT. Translating it yields CASSVSRGTEAFF.

The chain employs TRBV4-1 and TRBJ2-2, with D perhaps matching TRBD1 (8 bases). The germline V and J ends were trimmed by 4 bases and 9 bases, with 21 bases remaining between them. Germline CDR1 reads MGHRA; CDR2 reads YSYEKL. This CDR3 comprises 16 residues. The CDR3 nucleotides are TGCGCCAGCAGCCCCCAGGCTACAGGGGGAGGGAGGGAGCTGTTTTTT. Protein product: CASSPQATGGGRELFF.

This chain connects TRBV7-2 to TRBJ2-7; D is perhaps TRBD1 (5 bases). V lost 3 bases to trimming and J lost 0 bases, with 12 bases between them. CDR1 SGHTA and CDR2 FQGNSA come from the germline V gene. The CDR3 runs to 15 residues. The DNA for the CDR3 is TGTGCCAGCAGCTTGAGTGGCAGGGACTCCTACGAGCAGTACTTC. Translation: CASSLSGRDSYEQYF.

The sample holds a few counts of this clone. This chain joins TRBV5-5 and TRBJ2-1, with 13 bases that match TRBD2. Germline CDR1 SGHKS, CDR2 YYEKEE (reference sequence). CDR3 length equals 16 residues. V lost 5 bases to trimming and J lost 8 bases; unmatched junction nucleotides: 10. The CDR3 protein is CASSFGLAGAMDEQFF. The CDR3 DNA is TGTGCCAGCAGTTTTGGACTAGCGGGAGCAATGGATGAGCAGTTCTTC.

The gene calls are TRBV18 and TRBJ2-2; D perhaps matches TRBD2 (5 bases). Germline lookup yields CDR1 KGHSH and CDR2 LQKENI. Trimming took 4 bases from V and 7 from J, leaving 16 bases between them. This CDR3 contains 15 residues. CDR3 residues: CASSLPTQRDGELFF. The CDR3 DNA follows: TGTGCCAGCTCACTACCGACCCAACGGGACGGGGAGCTGTTTTTT.

The genes are TRBV11-2 and TRBJ2-3; TRBD2 aligns across 9 bases. Germline CDR1 reads SGHAT; CDR2 reads FQNNGV. Unmatched junction bases numbered 11, after V lost 5 bases and J lost 8 bases. The CDR3 has 15 residues. DNA for the CDR3: TGTGCCAGCAGCCGGACTAGCGTCGCCTCCCGTACGCAGTATTTT. It specifies CASSRTSVASRTQYF. The full variable domain, rest sourced from reference TRBV11-2 and TRBJ2-3, is EAGVAQSPRYKIIEKRQSVAFWCNPISGHATLYWYQQILGQGPKLLIQFQNNGVVDDSQLPKDRFSAERLKGVDSTLKIQPAKLEDSAVYLCASSRTSVASRTQYFGPGTRLTVL.

This clone was counted a single time. This chain uses TRBV5-1 with TRBJ1-4; D is unclear. Trimming stripped 4 bases from V and 7 bases from J, with 14 bases between. The CDR3 is 14 amino acids. From germline, CDR1 is SGHRS and CDR2 YFSETQ. Here the CDR3 reads CASSPVPWTEKLFF. The CDR3 bases are TGCGCCAGCAGCCCGGTCCCCTGGACTGAAAAACTGTTTTTT.

The rearrangement links TRBV25-1 to TRBJ1-2; weak D call: TRBD1 (6 bases). The germline gives CDR1 MGHDK, CDR2 SYGVNS. The germline V and J ends were trimmed by 0 bases and 6 bases, with 20 bases remaining between them. The CDR3 contains 17 residues. The DNA for the CDR3 is TGTGCCAGCAGTGAATATGGGGGGGCGAAAATGTTCGATGGCTACACCTTC. This sequence encodes CASSEYGGAKMFDGYTF.

CDR3 protein: CASTKSGVAEDTQYF. CDR3 nucleotides: TGTGCCAGTACGAAGTCGGGGGTGGCTGAAGATACGCAGTATTTT. V gene TRBV19 combines with J gene TRBJ2-3; possible D gene TRBD2, 6 bases. CDR1 is LNHDA, CDR2 SQIVND, per germline (reference sequence). V was shortened by 7 bases and J by 5 bases, with 19 bases between the two germline ends. The CDR3 extends over 15 amino acids.

This chain joins TRBV27 and TRBJ1-5, with TRBD1 identical over 7 bases. Germline lookup yields CDR1 MNHEY and CDR2 SMNVEV (reference sequence). This CDR3 is built from 14 residues. Trimming cost V 6 bases and J 8 bases; bases outside gene matches: 10. The CDR3 region has the DNA TGTGCCAGCAGCTCACCAGGGGGTAAGGAGCCCCAGCATTTT. This sequence encodes CASSSPGGKEPQHF.

The rearrangement links TRBV7-2 to TRBJ1-6, with D tentatively TRBD1 (5 bases). CDR1 and CDR2 from the germline V gene are SGHTA and FQGNSA. This CDR3 is 15 amino acids long. The V and J ends lost 6 bases and 0 bases respectively, with 9 bases between them. CDR3 DNA: TGTGCCAGCAGGCAGGGCAGCTCCTATAATTCACCCCTCCACTTT. Translated, it gives CASRQGSSYNSPLHF.

This chain connects TRBV9 to TRBJ2-1; D gene unclear. The germline gives CDR1 SGDLS, CDR2 YYNGEE. The CDR3 sequence is 14 residues long. The V gene lost 2 bases and the J gene lost 5 bases, with 11 bases spanning the gap. CDR3 loop: CASSVFPRDNEQFF. The CDR3 DNA follows: TGTGCCAGCAGCGTTTTTCCCCGAGACAATGAGCAGTTCTTC.

The sample holds one count of this clone. This chain links TRBV7-6 with TRBJ2-1; TRBD2 aligns across 13 bases. Germline values: CDR1 SGHVS, CDR2 FNYEAQ. The CDR3 runs 20 residues. The V gene end was trimmed by 5 bases and the J gene end by 1 base; junction bases not matched to a gene: 14. The DNA of the CDR3 is TGTGCCAGCAGCGGAGGAACTGGACTAGCGGGAGAGAGGTCCTACAATGAGCAGTTCTTC. Translation gives CASSGGTGLAGERSYNEQFF.

V gene TRBV28 combines with J gene TRBJ1-2, with a weak D call TRBD1 (6 bases). The CDR3 extends over 17 amino acids. Germline V lookup: CDR1 MDHEN, CDR2 SYDVKM. V lost 3 bases to trimming and J lost 1 base, with 18 bases between them. This chain's CDR3 is CASSFFAGEGFNYGYTF. CDR3 bases: TGTGCCAGCAGTTTTTTCGCAGGGGAAGGCTTTAACTATGGCTACACCTTC.